Below are 29 T cell receptor beta chains sequenced from a single sample in a study of blood T cell repertoires in COVID-19. Using immunoSEQ multiplex PCR, the repertoire was profiled, and TCRdb retains in-frame clones only, with some absent. The data show about 210,000 clones, just under 85% seen once. The sequencing input was peripheral blood. These receptors all stem from a woman in her forties or fifties with active or convalescent COVID-19.

The gene calls are TRBV5-4 and TRBJ2-5; a weak D match, TRBD2 (6 bases). CDR1 and CDR2 (germline): SGHNT, YYREEE (reference sequence). This CDR3 has 13 residues. The germline V and J ends were trimmed by 2 bases and 4 bases, with 9 bases remaining between them. CDR3 region: CASSFLAAETQYF. CDR3 coding DNA: TGTGCCAGCAGCTTCTTAGCGGCAGAGACCCAGTACTTC.

The chain uses TRBV19 and TRBJ2-3; TRBD1 is a possible D gene (6 bases). The CDR3 length is 15 residues. The germline CDR1 and CDR2 sequences are LNHDA and SQIVND (reference sequence). V was pared by 4 bases and J by 0 bases, with 11 bases between. CDR3 nucleotide sequence: TGTGCCAGTAGTACGGACAGAACTAGCACAGATACGCAGTATTTT. As protein: CASSTDRTSTDTQYF.

There are a few counts of this clone. This rearrangement joins TRBV5-1 to TRBJ1-5, with D possibly TRBD1 on 6 matching bases. Per germline, CDR1 SGHRS and CDR2 YFSETQ. Trimming took off 4 bases at V and 9 bases at J, with 17 bases between the two ends. CDR3 length equals 14 residues. The CDR3 DNA reads TGCGCCAGCAGCATACAGGGACCCGGATGGCCCCAGCATTTT. Its translation: CASSIQGPGWPQHF.

The chain is built from TRBV12-2 and TRBJ2-3; TRBD2, the table's D call, was not compared with the DNA. TRBV12-2 is labeled a pseudogene. The CDR3 has 17 residues. CDR3: CASHLAGPSGGSNTQYF. Here the CDR3 DNA reads TGTGCAAGTCACTTAGCGGGGCCTAGCGGGGGATCGAATACGCAGTATTTT.

The V call is TRBV5-1, the J call TRBJ1-5; 7 bases line up with TRBD1. This CDR3 has 14 residues. Unmatched junction bases numbered 7, after V lost 4 bases and J lost 6 bases. CDR1 is SGHRS and CDR2 is YFSETQ in the germline V gene. The CDR3 loop reads CASSPEGAGQPQHF. Written as DNA, the CDR3 is TGCGCCAGCAGCCCGGAGGGGGCTGGTCAGCCCCAGCATTTT.

The chain links TRBV3-1 (or the pseudogene TRBV3-2) to TRBJ2-1; TRBD2 aligns across 7 bases. The germline V gene has CDR1 LGHDT and CDR2 YNNKEL (reference sequence). This CDR3 has 17 residues. The V gene end was trimmed by 3 bases and the J gene end by 3 bases; junction bases not matched to a gene: 11. The CDR3 bases are TGTGCCAGCAGCCACTCCCCCCGGGAGCGGGACTACAATGAGCAGTTCTTC. Its protein is CASSHSPRERDYNEQFF.

This chain uses TRBV6-5 with TRBJ1-6; 9 bases map to TRBD1. Trimming at V came to 5 bases and at J to 9 bases, leaving 8 bases not matched to a gene. This CDR3 comprises 15 residues. Germline CDR1 is MNHEY and CDR2 is SVGAGI. The CDR3 loop reads CASSRGQGMASPLHF. The CDR3 bases are TGTGCCAGCAGTCGTGGACAGGGGATGGCTTCACCCCTCCACTTT.

This clone was seen a few times. J is TRBJ2-3 and V is TRBV27; perhaps TRBD1 as D (6 bases). Deletions cut 5 bases from V and 2 bases from J, with 14 bases between. This CDR3 is built from 15 residues. Germline CDR1 MNHEY, CDR2 SMNVEV (reference sequence). CDR3 coding DNA: TGTGCCAGCAGTCAACAGGGACGTCCCACAGATACGCAGTATTTT. It codes for CASSQQGRPTDTQYF.

The CDR3 bases are TGCGCCAGCAGCCACCAGGGGGGAAACACTGAAGCTTTCTTT. It is translated as CASSHQGGNTEAFF. The chain has TRBV4-1 and TRBJ1-1; 7 bases are a match to TRBD1. The CDR3 totals 14 residues. V lost 3 bases and J lost 2; bases outside the gene matches: 3. CDR1 is MGHRA and CDR2 is YSYEKL in the germline V gene.

The V and J genes are TRBV3-1 (or the pseudogene TRBV3-2) and TRBJ1-3; tentatively, D is TRBD1 (5 bases). The length of the CDR3 is 15 residues. V gave up 0 bases and J gave up 4 bases, with 10 bases separating them. Looked up from germline, CDR1 is LGHDT and CDR2 is YNNKEL (reference sequence). CDR3 in DNA: TGTGCCAGCAGCCAAGAAGTCGCAGGGGGAAACACCATATATTTT. This translates into CASSQEVAGGNTIYF.

The J gene is TRBJ1-1, the V gene TRBV15; D remains ambiguous. CDR1 and CDR2 (germline): LNHNV, YYDKDF (reference sequence). CDR3 size: 12 residues. Between the trimmed V and J ends, which lost 0 bases and 6 bases, there was a span of 5 bases. This CDR3 is CATSRDRAEAFF. The CDR3 DNA sequence: TGTGCCACCAGCAGAGATCGCGCTGAAGCTTTCTTT.

The J gene is TRBJ1-2, the V gene TRBV11-2; 11 bases map to TRBD1. The V and J ends lost 6 bases and 10 bases, in that order; junction bases with no gene match: 10. Germline V CDR1 and CDR2: SGHAT, FQNNGV. The CDR3 spans 14 residues. The CDR3 bases are TGTGCCAGCAGACGTGGGGGACAGGGGGACATCTACACCTTC. Its translation: CASRRGGQGDIYTF. Full variable domain (remainder filled in from reference TRBV11-2 and TRBJ1-2): EAGVAQSPRYKIIEKRQSVAFWCNPISGHATLYWYQQILGQGPKLLIQFQNNGVVDDSQLPKDRFSAERLKGVDSTLKIQPAKLEDSAVYLCASRRGGQGDIYTFGSGTRLTVV.

V is TRBV2 and J is TRBJ2-5; tentative D call: TRBD2 (6 bases). V dropped 11 bases and J dropped 6 bases, with 22 bases sitting between them. CDR1 is SNHLY, CDR2 FYNNEI, per germline. CDR3 length equals 14 residues. CDR3 amino acids: CASRGAGLSQTQYF. In nucleotides, the CDR3 is TGTGCCTCGAGGGGAGCGGGCCTCAGTCAGACCCAGTACTTC.

The CDR3 here is CSTQPDTDTQYF. CDR3 DNA: TGCAGCACACAGCCTGACACAGATACGCAGTATTTT. The chain employs TRBV29-1 and TRBJ2-3; the D is unclear. Germline V gives CDR1 SQVTM, CDR2 ANQGSEA. The CDR3 totals 12 residues. Trimming removed 8 bases at V and 2 bases at J, with 11 bases between.

There are a few counts of this clone. The chain carries TRBV11-2 and TRBJ1-1; D is possibly TRBD1 (6 bases). V was shortened by 1 base and J by 8 bases, with 17 bases between the two germline ends. Germline CDR1 SGHAT, CDR2 FQNNGV. The CDR3 sequence is 15 residues long. CDR3 DNA sequence: TGTGCCAGCAGCTTAGTGACAGGACGGGCGATAGAAGCTTTCTTT. Its translation: CASSLVTGRAIEAFF.

The rearrangement links TRBV9 to TRBJ1-6, with 7 bases that match TRBD1. The V and J ends lost 4 bases and 10 bases, in that order; junction bases with no gene match: 8. The CDR3 is 14 residues long. The germline V gene has CDR1 SGDLS and CDR2 YYNGEE. The CDR3 loop reads CASSSGTVLSPLHF. The CDR3 DNA is TGTGCCAGCAGCTCCGGGACAGTGCTCTCACCCCTCCACTTT.

This sequence joins TRBV5-1 and TRBJ2-2, with TRBD2 identical over 7 bases. V lost 2 bases and J lost 7; bases outside the gene matches: 11. This CDR3 is 16 amino acids long. Germline CDR1 is SGHRS and CDR2 is YFSETQ. This CDR3 reads CASSFSSGGSGGELFF. Written as DNA, the CDR3 is TGCGCCAGCAGCTTTAGTTCGGGCGGGAGCGGCGGGGAGCTGTTTTTT. The full variable domain, completed using reference TRBV5-1 and TRBJ2-2, is KAGVTQTPRYLIKTRGQQVTLSCSPISGHRSVSWYQQTPGQGLQFLFEYFSETQRNKGNFPGRFSGRQFSNSRSEMNVSTLELGDSALYLCASSFSSGGSGGELFFGEGSRLTVL.

The rearrangement uses TRBV6-5 and TRBJ1-2, with D possibly matching TRBD1 (5 bases). Germline CDR1 and CDR2: MNHEY and SVGAGI. Trimming took off 3 bases at V and 4 bases at J, with 15 bases between the two ends. This CDR3 comprises 15 residues. This CDR3 is CASSYSAGRLYGYTF. CDR3 DNA: TGTGCCAGCAGTTATAGCGCGGGACGGCTCTATGGCTACACCTTC.

The genes are TRBV7-9 and TRBJ2-7, with 8 bases identical to TRBD1. Germline V gene lookup returns CDR1 SEHNR and CDR2 FQNEAQ (reference sequence). J was trimmed by 0 bases and V by 5 bases; bases with no gene match: 12. This CDR3 has 17 residues. DNA for the CDR3: TGTGCCAGCAGCGGAACAACGGGACAGGCGAGCTCCTACGAGCAGTACTTC. Its translation is CASSGTTGQASSYEQYF.

CDR3 bases: TGTGCCAGCAGTTCCGGGAACTCTGGAAACACCATATATTTT. It codes for CASSSGNSGNTIYF. The genes are TRBV27 and TRBJ1-3, with D uncertain. This CDR3 is built from 14 residues. Trimming pared 4 bases from V and 0 bases from J, leaving 7 bases between. CDR1 is MNHEY, CDR2 SMNVEV, per germline (reference sequence).

This rearrangement joins TRBV15 to TRBJ1-1; D not resolved. The V end was cut by 2 bases, the J end by 4 bases, with 11 bases between. The CDR3 has 14 residues. The V gene's germline CDR1 is LNHNV and CDR2 YYDKDF (reference sequence). The CDR3 DNA reads as TGTGCCACCAGCAGACGGCGAGGAGGCACTGAAGCTTTCTTT. This translates into CATSRRRGGTEAFF.

The V gene is TRBV5-1, the J gene TRBJ2-2, with TRBD1 matching over 7 bases. CDR3 length equals 14 residues. CDR1 SGHRS and CDR2 YFSETQ come from the germline V gene. V trimming: 4 bases; J trimming: 6 bases; junction bases outside the gene matches: 6. The CDR3 here is CASSDGQVPGELFF. As DNA, the CDR3 is TGCGCCAGCAGCGATGGACAGGTACCCGGGGAGCTGTTTTTT.

This clone came up once. The gene calls are TRBV28 and TRBJ1-6; D not resolved. The CDR3 consists of 15 residues. V was trimmed by 3 bases and J by 9 bases, leaving 15 bases between them. CDR1 MDHEN and CDR2 SYDVKM come from the germline V gene. CDR3 protein: CASSFRDTISSPLHF. The CDR3 DNA reads TGTGCCAGCAGTTTCCGGGATACTATTAGTTCACCCCTCCACTTT.

The V call is TRBV12-3 or TRBV12-4, the J call TRBJ1-4; possibly TRBD1 for D (5 bases). This CDR3 is 11 amino acids long. The V end lost 7 bases, the J end lost 13 bases, and 13 bases lay between the germline ends. The CDR3 nucleotides are TGTGCCAGCACGCGGGCCGGGGGACTGTTTTTT. This sequence encodes CASTRAGGLFF.

The chain joins TRBV5-1 to TRBJ1-1, with a weak D call TRBD1 (6 bases). Trimming shortened V by 3 bases and J by 3 bases, and 12 bases separated the two germline ends. From germline, CDR1 is SGHRS and CDR2 YFSETQ. This CDR3 is 14 amino acids long. The CDR3 reads CASSSRGGHTEAFF. The DNA of the CDR3 is TGCGCCAGCAGCTCCAGGGGCGGTCACACTGAAGCTTTCTTT.

This chain joins TRBV29-1 and TRBJ1-1; the D is unclear. V was shortened by 6 bases and J by 2 bases, with 7 bases between the two germline ends. This CDR3 is 11 amino acids long. Germline loops: CDR1 SQVTM, CDR2 ANQGSEA. Here the CDR3 reads CSVKRNTEAFF. The CDR3 nucleotides read TGCAGCGTCAAGAGAAACACTGAAGCTTTCTTT. Filled out from reference TRBV29-1 and TRBJ1-1, the complete variable domain reads SAVISQKPSRDICQRGTSLTIQCQVDSQVTMMFWYRQQPGQSLTLIATANQGSEATYESGFVIDKFPISRPNLTFSTLTVSNMSPEDSSIYLCSVKRNTEAFFGQGTRLTVV.

The chain joins TRBV6-1 to TRBJ1-2; tentatively, D is TRBD1 (5 bases). The CDR3 is 15 amino acids. CDR1 is MNHNS, CDR2 SASEGT, per germline. The V gene lost 3 bases and the J gene lost 3 bases, with 14 bases spanning the gap. CDR3 in amino acids: CASSDVGGVHYGYTF. The CDR3 coding sequence is TGTGCCAGCAGTGACGTGGGGGGGGTGCACTATGGCTACACCTTC.

The chain combines TRBV6-5 with TRBJ2-3, with 7 bases that match TRBD1. The CDR3 is made up of 15 amino acids. Germline values: CDR1 MNHEY, CDR2 SVGAGI. V was clipped by 10 bases and J by 3 bases; unmatched bases: 13. This chain's CDR3 is CATLVIGRGTDTQYF. CDR3 sequence (DNA): TGTGCCACCTTGGTAATTGGCAGGGGGACAGATACGCAGTATTTT.

This chain uses TRBV7-2 with TRBJ2-2, with 7 nucleotides matching TRBD2. Germline CDR1 reads SGHTA; CDR2 reads FQGNSA. V shed 6 bases, J shed 7 bases, and the junction held 14 bases outside the gene matches. The CDR3 is 16 amino acids. The CDR3 nucleotides read TGTGCCAGCAGTCATCGTGAGGGAGGGCAGAGCGGGGAGCTGTTTTTT. This codes for CASSHREGGQSGELFF.